The 14 T cell receptor beta chains reported below all come from one sample, sequenced in a study of blood T cell repertoires in COVID-19. Clones were sequenced by immunoSEQ multiplex PCR, and TCRdb holds only the in-frame ones, with some missing. The sample contains over 110,000 clones, roughly 87% of which appear only once. Sequenced material: peripheral blood. The receptors come from a man aged 70 or older with acute or convalescent COVID-19.

V usage is TRBV7-2 and J usage is TRBJ2-2; D might be TRBD2 (6 bases). V was shortened by 7 bases and J by 4 bases, with 25 bases between the two germline ends. This CDR3 spans 18 amino acids. Germline lookup yields CDR1 SGHTA and CDR2 FQGNSA. The CDR3 DNA reads as TGTGCCAGCACTCCTTCTGAAACCCGTGCGGAGGGCACCGGGGAGCTGTTTTTT. It codes for CASTPSETRAEGTGELFF.

The CDR3 DNA is TGTGCCAGCAGCTTTGCTACAGGGAGCTATAGCAATCAGCCCCAGCATTTT. Its protein product is CASSFATGSYSNQPQHF. J is TRBJ1-5 and V is TRBV5-8; weak D call: TRBD1 (6 bases). Germline assignment: CDR1 SGHTS and CDR2 YDEGEE. V lost 2 bases to trimming and J lost 0 bases, with 15 bases between them. The CDR3 extends over 17 amino acids.

V usage is TRBV10-2 and J usage is TRBJ1-1; D gene uncertain. Trimming shortened V by 2 bases and J by 4 bases, and 8 bases separated the two germline ends. There are 13 residues in the CDR3. Germline loops: CDR1 WSHSY, CDR2 SAAADI. The CDR3 DNA reads as TGCGCCAGCAGTGAGGCCCCGGGCACTGAAGCTTTCTTT. Protein product: CASSEAPGTEAFF.

This clone was found once. This sequence joins TRBV11-3 and TRBJ2-1; D possibly corresponds to TRBD1 (6 bases). The CDR3 runs to 18 residues. V was clipped by 1 base and J by 8 bases, with 24 bases between them. CDR1 SGHNT and CDR2 YENEEA come from the germline V gene. CDR3 bases: TGTGCCAGCAGCTTAGGGGGCTGGGGGCACCCGGCGTGGGATGAGCAGTTCTTC. It is translated as CASSLGGWGHPAWDEQFF.

The V call is TRBV5-1, the J call TRBJ2-7; TRBD1 matches 12 bases. The germline V gene has CDR1 SGHRS and CDR2 YFSETQ. The junction had 9 bases not matched to a gene; V was cut back by 4 bases and J by 4 bases. CDR3 length: 16 amino acids. The CDR3 region is CASSIGTGGAGYEQYF. The DNA for the CDR3 is TGCGCCAGCAGCATAGGGACAGGGGGCGCTGGGTACGAGCAGTACTTC.

The table lists this clone with a few counts. This chain joins TRBV6-6 and TRBJ1-1; no reliable D call. CDR3 length: 12 residues. Trimming removed 6 bases at V and 0 bases at J, with 5 bases between. Per germline, CDR1 MNHNY and CDR2 SVGAGI (reference sequence). CDR3 DNA: TGTGCCAGCAGAACAGTGAACACTGAAGCTTTCTTT. It encodes CASRTVNTEAFF.

The chain has TRBV30 and TRBJ2-1, with D perhaps TRBD2 (6 bases). Germline lookup yields CDR1 GTSNPN and CDR2 SVGIG (reference sequence). V shed 3 bases and J shed 5 bases, with 17 bases lying between them. CDR3 length: 15 amino acids. CDR3 nucleotide sequence: TGTGCCTGGAGCCAGAGCGGGCGCGTGAACAATGAGCAGTTCTTC. As protein: CAWSQSGRVNNEQFF.

This rearrangement joins TRBV19 to TRBJ1-3; unclear D gene. The CDR3 length is 14 residues. Trimming shortened V by 4 bases and J by 0 bases, and 7 bases separated the two germline ends. Germline lookup yields CDR1 LNHDA and CDR2 SQIVND (reference sequence). In DNA form, the CDR3 reads TGTGCCAGTAGTACCGACAACTCTGGAAACACCATATATTTT. It codes for CASSTDNSGNTIYF.

The rearrangement links TRBV19 to TRBJ1-2, with TRBD1 as a possible D gene (5 bases). Germline V lookup: CDR1 LNHDA, CDR2 SQIVND (reference sequence). The CDR3 runs to 14 residues. The germline V and J ends were trimmed by 6 bases and 0 bases, with 11 bases remaining between them. Written as DNA, the CDR3 is TGTGCCAGTAGCGCGCAGGGAACTAACTATGGCTACACCTTC. As protein: CASSAQGTNYGYTF.

V is TRBV7-9 and J is TRBJ2-7, with D possibly TRBD1 on 6 matching bases. The CDR3 consists of 15 residues. Germline CDR1 SEHNR, CDR2 FQNEAQ (reference sequence). V was pared by 1 base and J by 3 bases, with 13 bases between. CDR3 coding DNA: TGTGCCAGCAGCTTAGAAGGGGGTTTCTACTACGAGCAGTACTTC. This translates into CASSLEGGFYYEQYF. The full variable domain, its missing parts supplied by reference TRBV7-9 and TRBJ2-7, is DTGVSQNPRHKITKRGQNVTFRCDPISEHNRLYWYRQTLGQGPEFLTYFQNEAQLEKSRLLSDRFSAERPKGSFSTLEIQRTEQGDSAMYLCASSLEGGFYYEQYFGPGTRLTVT.

V gene TRBV6-1 combines with J gene TRBJ2-7; the D gene is possibly TRBD2 (6 bases). Deletions cut 3 bases from V and 7 bases from J, with 19 bases between. The CDR3 loop spans 15 amino acids. Germline V gene lookup returns CDR1 MNHNS and CDR2 SASEGT. The DNA of the CDR3 is TGTGCCAGCAGTGACCTAGCGACTACCTACCGGGAGCAGTACTTC. Amino acid sequence: CASSDLATTYREQYF.

The V call is TRBV24-1, the J call TRBJ2-2; a weak D match, TRBD1 (6 bases). Trimming pared 4 bases from V and 3 bases from J, leaving 17 bases between. The CDR3 covers 17 residues. The germline gives CDR1 KGHDR, CDR2 SFDVKD. The CDR3 bases are TGTGCCACCAGTGAGTGGGCCGGGACATTTGACACCGGGGAGCTGTTTTTT. It translates to CATSEWAGTFDTGELFF.

The chain carries TRBV5-6 and TRBJ1-1; 8 bases agree with TRBD1. Germline V gene data show CDR1 as SGHDT and CDR2 as YYEEEE. V lost 1 base and J lost 4; bases outside the gene matches: 6. This CDR3 is built from 15 residues. In DNA form, the CDR3 reads TGTGCCAGCAGCTTGTCGCCAGGGGGCGGCACTGAAGCTTTCTTT. Encoded protein: CASSLSPGGGTEAFF.

The CDR3 DNA reads as TGCGCCAGCAAACTAGCAGAGAACACTGAAGCTTTCTTT. Its protein product is CASKLAENTEAFF. J is TRBJ1-1 and V is TRBV5-1; D remains ambiguous. This CDR3 is 13 amino acids long. V lost 6 bases to trimming and J lost 1 base, with 10 bases between them. In germline, CDR1 is SGHRS, CDR2 YFSETQ.